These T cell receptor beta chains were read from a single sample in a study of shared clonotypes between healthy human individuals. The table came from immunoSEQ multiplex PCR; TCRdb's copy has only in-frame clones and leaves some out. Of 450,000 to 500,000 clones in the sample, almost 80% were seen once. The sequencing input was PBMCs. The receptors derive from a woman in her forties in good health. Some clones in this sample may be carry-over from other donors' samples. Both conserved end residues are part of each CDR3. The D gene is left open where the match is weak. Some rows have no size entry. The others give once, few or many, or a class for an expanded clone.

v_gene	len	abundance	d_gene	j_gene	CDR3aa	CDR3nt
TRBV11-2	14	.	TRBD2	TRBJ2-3	CASSRSGSTDTQYF	TGTGCCAGCAGCCGTAGCGGGAGCACAGATACGCAGTATTTT
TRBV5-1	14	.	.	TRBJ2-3	CASSLIGYTDTQYF	TGCGCCAGCAGCTTGATAGGCTACACAGATACGCAGTATTTT
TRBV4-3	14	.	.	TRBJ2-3	CASSQDDSEDTQYF	TGCGCCAGCAGCCAAGATGATTCGGAAGATACGCAGTATTTT
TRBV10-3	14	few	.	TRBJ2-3	CAISESEAADTQYF	TGTGCCATCAGTGAGTCCGAGGCCGCAGATACGCAGTATTTT
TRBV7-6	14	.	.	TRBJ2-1	CASSLAVDGNEQFF	TGTGCCAGCAGCTTAGCTGTAGACGGGAATGAGCAGTTCTTC
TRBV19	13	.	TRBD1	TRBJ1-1	CASARDRDTEAFF	TGTGCCAGTGCCCGGGACAGAGACACTGAAGCTTTCTTT
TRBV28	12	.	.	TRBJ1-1	CASSTSGTEAFF	TGTGCCAGCAGTACTTCTGGCACTGAAGCTTTCTTT
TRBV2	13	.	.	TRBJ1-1	CASSRVGGTEAFF	TGTGCCAGCAGCCGAGTGGGTGGAACTGAAGCTTTCTTT
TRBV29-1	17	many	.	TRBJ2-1	CSVRGDTLSSFYNEQFF	TGCAGCGTGAGGGGGGACACCCTCTCATCTTTCTACAATGAGCAGTTCTTC
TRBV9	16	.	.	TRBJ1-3	CASSVEVDMLGNTIYF	TGTGCCAGCAGCGTAGAGGTGGACATGCTTGGAAACACCATATATTTT
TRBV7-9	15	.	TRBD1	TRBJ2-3	CASSTTTGLTDTQYF	TGTGCCAGCAGCACTACGACAGGGTTGACAGATACGCAGTATTTT
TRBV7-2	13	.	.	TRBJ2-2	CASTLERRGELFF	TGTGCCAGCACCCTAGAAAGGAGGGGGGAGCTGTTTTTT
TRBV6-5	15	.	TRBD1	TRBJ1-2	CASSTRDRGLGGYTF	TGTGCCAGCAGTACCCGGGACAGGGGGCTTGGTGGCTACACCTTC
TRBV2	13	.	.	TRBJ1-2	CASSWTALGGYTF	TGTGCCAGCAGTTGGACAGCCCTCGGTGGCTACACCTTC
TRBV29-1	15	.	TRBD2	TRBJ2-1	CSARALADTYNEQFF	TGCAGCGCCCGCGCCCTAGCGGACACCTACAATGAGCAGTTCTTC
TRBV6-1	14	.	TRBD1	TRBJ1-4	CASETGATNEKLFF	TGTGCCAGCGAAACAGGGGCAACTAATGAAAAACTGTTTTTT
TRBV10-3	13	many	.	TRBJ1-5	CASRTASNQPQHF	TGTGCCAGCAGGACGGCCAGCAATCAGCCCCAGCATTTT
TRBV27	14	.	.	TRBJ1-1	CASSLRGANTEAFF	TGTGCCAGCAGTTTAAGGGGCGCGAACACTGAAGCTTTCTTT
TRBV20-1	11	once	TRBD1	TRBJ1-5	CSARGLTGETF	TGCAGTGCTAGAGGATTGACAGGGGAGACTTTT
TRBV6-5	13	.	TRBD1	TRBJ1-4	CASSRQGLRELFF	TGTGCCAGCAGCAGACAGGGCCTGAGGGAACTGTTTTTT
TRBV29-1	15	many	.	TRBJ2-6	CSVGQTYSGANVLTF	TGCAGCGTTGGACAGACCTACTCTGGGGCCAACGTCCTGACTTTC
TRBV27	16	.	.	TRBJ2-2	CASSHPGGRNTGELFF	TGTGCCAGCAGTCACCCAGGGGGGCGGAACACCGGGGAGCTGTTTTTT
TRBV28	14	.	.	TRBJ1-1	CASHQRPRGAEAFF	TGTGCCAGCCACCAGCGTCCCAGAGGGGCTGAAGCTTTCTTT
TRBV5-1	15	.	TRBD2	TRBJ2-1	CASSLTSGNNNEQFF	TGCGCCAGCAGCTTGACGAGCGGGAACAACAATGAGCAGTTCTTC
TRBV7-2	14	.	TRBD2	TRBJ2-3	CASSLEREVDTQYF	TGTGCCAGCAGCCTAGAGCGGGAGGTGGATACGCAGTATTTT
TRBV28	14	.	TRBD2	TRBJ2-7	CASSSLAGGQRGYF	TGTGCCAGCAGCTCCTTAGCGGGAGGACAACGGGGGTACTTC
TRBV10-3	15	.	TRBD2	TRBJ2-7	CAIRETSGKSYEQYF	TGTGCCATCAGAGAGACTAGCGGGAAGTCCTACGAGCAGTACTTC
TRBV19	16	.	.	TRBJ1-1	CASSRRDGLVNTEAFF	TGTGCCAGTAGTCGGAGGGACGGACTAGTGAACACTGAAGCTTTCTTT
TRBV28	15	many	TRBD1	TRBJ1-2	CASSPHPRTGYGYTF	TGTGCCAGCAGTCCCCACCCCCGGACAGGATATGGCTACACCTTC
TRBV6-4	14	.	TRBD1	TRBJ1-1	CASSDDRESTEAFF	TGTGCCAGCAGTGACGACAGGGAATCCACTGAAGCTTTCTTT
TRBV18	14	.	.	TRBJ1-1	CASSPPRAGTEAFF	TGTGCCAGCTCACCACCCAGGGCTGGAACTGAAGCTTTCTTT
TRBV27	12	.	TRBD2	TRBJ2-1	CASSSAGGPQFF	TGTGCCAGCAGTTCCGCGGGAGGGCCCCAGTTCTTC
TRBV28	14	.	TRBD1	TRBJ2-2	CASIDDRGAGELFF	TGTGCCAGCATCGACGACAGGGGGGCGGGGGAGCTGTTTTTT
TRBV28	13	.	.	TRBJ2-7	CAINRDISYEQYF	TGTGCCATCAACCGGGACATCTCCTACGAGCAGTACTTC
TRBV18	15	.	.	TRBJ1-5	CASSPAGASNQPQHF	TGTGCCAGCTCACCCGCGGGGGCCAGCAATCAGCCCCAGCATTTT
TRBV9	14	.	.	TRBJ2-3	CASGRSGDTDTQYF	TGTGCCAGCGGGAGGTCGGGGGACACAGATACGCAGTATTTT
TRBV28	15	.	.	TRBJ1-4	CASQGPLVANEKLFF	TGTGCCAGCCAAGGGCCTCTCGTGGCTAATGAAAAACTGTTTTTT
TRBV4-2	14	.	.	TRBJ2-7	CASSGRDPGYEQYF	TGTGCCAGCAGCGGGCGGGACCCTGGGTACGAGCAGTACTTC
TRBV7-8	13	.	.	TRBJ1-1	CASSRIPGAEAFF	TGTGCCAGCAGCCGCATACCGGGGGCTGAAGCTTTCTTT
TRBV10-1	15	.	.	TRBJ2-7	CASSESPMGNYEQYF	TGCGCCAGCAGTGAGAGCCCTATGGGGAACTACGAGCAGTACTTC
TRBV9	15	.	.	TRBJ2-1	CASSVEGWGRGEQFF	TGTGCCAGCAGCGTAGAAGGATGGGGAAGAGGTGAGCAGTTCTTC